Listed below are T cell receptor beta chains from one sample, sequenced in a study of radiation and T cells in renal cell carcinoma. Some clones are missing from TCRdb's copy, which holds only in-frame ones; the method was immunoSEQ multiplex PCR. Found here are fewer than 90,000 clones, 80% to 90% of them singletons; the top ten hold 20% to 25%. The material was blood, obtained from a patient whose treatment included radiotherapy and nephrectomy. Every receptor here comes from a woman aged 50 to 60 with renal cell carcinoma. Each CDR3 is given with its conserved first and last residue. The D gene is left open where the match is weak. For some rows the clone size is stated as once, few or many, or as a class when expanded; others skip it.

V	length	size	D	J	CDR3	DNA
TRBV5-8	16	NA	NA	TRBJ1-2	CASSFNPVFPNYGYTF	TGTGCCAGCAGCTTTAACCCCGTTTTCCCCAACTATGGCTACACCTTC
TRBV19	14	NA	NA	TRBJ2-7	CASSAQSGTARQYF	TGTGCCAGTAGTGCTCAGTCCGGGACTGCGAGGCAGTACTTC
TRBV28	14	NA	NA	TRBJ2-7	CASRDYDPYYEQYF	TGTGCCAGCAGAGACTATGACCCCTACTACGAGCAGTACTTC
TRBV14	14	NA	TRBD1	TRBJ2-7	CASSQKTGDYEQYF	TGTGCCAGCAGCCAAAAGACAGGGGACTACGAGCAGTACTTC
TRBV19	12	few	NA	TRBJ1-1	CASRGGGTEAFF	TGTGCCAGTAGAGGGGGAGGGACTGAAGCTTTCTTT
TRBV9	17	NA	TRBD1	TRBJ1-2	CASSVRDRGRVAYGYTF	TGTGCCAGCAGCGTAAGGGACAGGGGGCGGGTAGCCTATGGCTACACCTTC
TRBV11-2	13	NA	NA	TRBJ2-5	CASSLSGEETQYF	TGTGCCAGCAGCTTATCGGGGGAAGAGACCCAGTACTTC
TRBV5-1	13	NA	NA	TRBJ2-7	CASGIGSSYEQYF	TGCGCCAGCGGGATCGGGAGCTCCTACGAGCAGTACTTC
TRBV19	12	NA	TRBD1	TRBJ2-1	CATSDRAGEQFF	TGTGCCACCTCGGACAGGGCGGGAGAGCAGTTCTTC
TRBV6-1	13	NA	TRBD2	TRBJ2-7	CASSLAGAYEQYF	TGTGCCAGCAGTCTAGCGGGAGCTTACGAGCAGTACTTC
TRBV10-3	14	NA	NA	TRBJ2-2	CAISESPEGGELFF	TGTGCCATCAGTGAGTCTCCCGAGGGTGGGGAGCTGTTTTTT
TRBV6-6	14	once	NA	TRBJ1-2	CASSSMAQNYGYTF	TGTGCCAGCAGTTCGATGGCACAGAACTATGGCTACACCTTC
TRBV12-1	15	NA	NA	TRBJ1-2	CASTPSTGGVYGYTF	TGTGCCAGCACCCCATCTACAGGAGGAGTATATGGCTACACCTTC
TRBV11-2	14	once	NA	TRBJ2-1	CASSRLDSRVGQFF	TGTGCCAGCAGCCGACTGGATTCAAGAGTAGGGCAGTTCTTC
TRBV25-1	12	NA	TRBD1	TRBJ1-4	CASERQGRKLFF	TGTGCCAGCGAGCGACAGGGACGAAAACTGTTTTTT
TRBV5-4	13	NA	NA	TRBJ2-7	CASSPVGRYEQYF	TGTGCCAGCTCCCCCGTGGGGAGGTACGAGCAGTACTTC
TRBV6-5	16	NA	NA	TRBJ1-2	CASSSRGGRGMGGYTF	TGTGCCAGCAGTTCCCGGGGAGGCCGAGGGATGGGTGGCTACACCTTC
TRBV5-1	12	NA	NA	TRBJ2-5	CASSAGQETQYF	TGCGCCAGCAGCGCAGGCCAAGAGACCCAGTACTTC
TRBV28	15	once	NA	TRBJ2-1	CASSSITSSYNEQFF	TGTGCCAGCAGTTCCATAACCAGCTCCTACAATGAGCAGTTCTTC
TRBV5-1	15	NA	NA	TRBJ1-5	CASSLGPGLGYAQHF	TGCGCCAGCAGCTTGGGCCCGGGTTTGGGGTATGCCCAGCATTTT
TRBV7-2	14	NA	NA	TRBJ1-1	CASSFGGVNTEAFF	TGTGCCAGCAGCTTCGGAGGGGTGAACACTGAAGCTTTCTTT
TRBV5-1	14	NA	TRBD1	TRBJ2-5	CASSMGTGDPTQYF	TGCGCCAGCAGCATGGGGACAGGGGACCCGACCCAGTACTTC
TRBV27	13	NA	NA	TRBJ1-2	CASHGGGRYGYTF	TGTGCCTCACATGGGGGGGGACGCTATGGCTACACCTTC
TRBV18	13	NA	NA	TRBJ2-7	CASSPDSSYEQYF	TGTGCCAGCTCACCGGACAGTTCCTACGAGCAGTACTTC
TRBV27	17	NA	TRBD2	TRBJ2-2	CASRILAGGPNTGELFF	TGTGCCAGCAGAATACTAGCGGGAGGGCCGAACACCGGGGAGCTGTTTTTT
TRBV30	12	once	TRBD2	TRBJ2-3	CAWRGGVDTQYF	TGTGCCTGGCGGGGGGGGGTAGATACGCAGTATTTT
TRBV19	14	NA	TRBD1	TRBJ2-7	CASSSGTGQGEQYF	TGTGCCAGTAGTTCCGGGACAGGCCAGGGGGAGCAGTACTTC
TRBV28	13	NA	NA	TRBJ1-2	CATLTGPTDGYTF	TGTGCCACCCTGACAGGCCCAACGGATGGCTACACCTTC
TRBV4-1	17	NA	TRBD2	TRBJ2-2	CASSQVTSGTLGGELFF	TGCGCCAGCAGCCAAGTCACTAGCGGGACTTTGGGCGGGGAGCTGTTTTTT
TRBV5-1	15	NA	NA	TRBJ2-3	CASRGGLVWGDTQYF	TGCGCCAGCAGGGGAGGACTTGTTTGGGGGGATACGCAGTATTTT
TRBV4-2	15	NA	NA	TRBJ1-2	CASSQDGRGNYGYTF	TGTGCCAGCAGCCAAGATGGAAGGGGGAACTATGGCTACACCTTC
TRBV9	13	NA	NA	TRBJ2-3	CASSPDPTDTQYF	TGTGCCAGCAGCCCCGATCCCACAGATACGCAGTATTTT
TRBV19	14	NA	NA	TRBJ2-5	CASSLSSEEETQYF	TGTGCCAGCTCCCTTTCTAGCGAGGAAGAGACCCAGTACTTC
TRBV6-5	14	NA	NA	TRBJ1-3	CAVKGSHSGNTIYF	TGTGCCGTCAAAGGGAGCCACTCTGGAAACACCATATATTTT
TRBV9	15	few	NA	TRBJ1-2	CASSRDGAPNYGYTF	TGTGCCAGCAGCCGCGACGGGGCTCCTAACTATGGCTACACCTTC
TRBV5-1	16	NA	NA	TRBJ2-1	CASSLVGGLSYNEQFF	TGCGCCAGCAGCTTGGTAGGCGGACTAAGCTACAATGAGCAGTTCTTC
TRBV7-8	18	NA	TRBD2	TRBJ2-2	CASSLALDSGGRSGELFF	TGTGCCAGCAGCTTAGCGCTCGATAGCGGGGGAAGGTCCGGGGAGCTGTTTTTT
TRBV5-4	14	once	TRBD2	TRBJ2-1	CASKTGGRLNEQFF	TGTGCCAGCAAGACGGGGGGACGGTTGAATGAGCAGTTCTTC
TRBV19	15	NA	TRBD2	TRBJ2-3	CASTPLAGLPDTQYF	TGTGCCAGTACCCCCCTAGCGGGACTTCCAGATACGCAGTATTTT
TRBV9	18	once	NA	TRBJ1-3	CASSVVLGSGPVGNTIYF	TGTGCCAGCAGCGTAGTTTTAGGCAGCGGACCAGTGGGGAACACCATATATTTT
TRBV10-1	13	NA	NA	TRBJ2-2	CASSGGFDGELFF	TGCGCCAGCAGTGGCGGGTTCGACGGGGAGCTGTTTTTT